This TCR beta chain comes out of a study of cytomegalovirus exposure and HLA in healthy donors. Study at large: Of all 398 donors who were genotyped, roughly 85% belonged to the Caucasian-associated ancestry cluster. Study results and caveats: The authors later linked a missense DCLRE1C variant to TCR beta V- and J-gene trimming. Three CMV-associated chains proved CMV antigen-specific in vitro. Reported performance of the classifier showed diagnosis of cytomegalovirus status with high specificity and sensitivity.

CDR3 length: 18 amino acids. V shed 1 base and J 1 base; nucleotides not matched to a gene: 11. CDR1 is SEHNR, CDR2 FQNEAQ, per germline (reference sequence). Details on this clone: Its target is not known.

In the PCR, 60 Vbeta and 13 Jbeta primers were used. Produced via immunoSEQ multiplex PCR; TCRdb's table is partial and in-frame only. The sample yields about 100,000 clones, around 80% seen once. This rearrangement joins TRBV7-9 to TRBJ1-2; TRBD1 aligns across 8 bases. This clonotype originated in an older woman in good health and CMV-seronegative. Sequenced sample: PBMCs. In nucleotides, the CDR3 is TGTGCCAGCAGCTTAGGGGGGTGGGACAGGACAAATAACTATGGCTACACCTTC. Protein sequence: CASSLGGWDRTNNYGYTF.